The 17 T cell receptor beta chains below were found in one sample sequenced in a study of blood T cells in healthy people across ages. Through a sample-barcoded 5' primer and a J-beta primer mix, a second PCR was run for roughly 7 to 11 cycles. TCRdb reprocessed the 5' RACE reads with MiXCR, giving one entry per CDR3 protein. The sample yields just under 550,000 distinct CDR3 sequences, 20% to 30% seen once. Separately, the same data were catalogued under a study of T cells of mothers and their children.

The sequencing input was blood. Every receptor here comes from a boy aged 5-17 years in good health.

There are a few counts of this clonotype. The CDR3 here is CASRPGGSRTIEQFF. The DNA of the CDR3 is TGTGCCAGCAGACCAGGGGGGTCGCGCACAATTGAGCAGTTCTTC. The chain employs TRBV28 and TRBJ2-1, with a tentative D call TRBD1 (7 bases). Trimming removed 6 bases at V and 9 bases at J, with 21 bases between. Germline loops: CDR1 MDHEN, CDR2 SYDVKM. This CDR3 comprises 15 residues.

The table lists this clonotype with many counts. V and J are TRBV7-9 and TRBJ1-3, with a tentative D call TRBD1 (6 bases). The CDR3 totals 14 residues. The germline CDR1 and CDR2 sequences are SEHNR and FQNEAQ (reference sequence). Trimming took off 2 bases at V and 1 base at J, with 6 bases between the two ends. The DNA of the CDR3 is TGTGCCAGCAGCTTACAGGGGTCTGGAAACACCATATATTTT. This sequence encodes CASSLQGSGNTIYF.

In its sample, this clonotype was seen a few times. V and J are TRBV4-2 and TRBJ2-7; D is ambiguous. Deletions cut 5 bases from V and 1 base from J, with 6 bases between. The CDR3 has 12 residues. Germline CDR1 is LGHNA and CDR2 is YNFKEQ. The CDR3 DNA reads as TGTGCCAGCAGCGGTAATTCCTACGAGCAGTACTTC. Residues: CASSGNSYEQYF.

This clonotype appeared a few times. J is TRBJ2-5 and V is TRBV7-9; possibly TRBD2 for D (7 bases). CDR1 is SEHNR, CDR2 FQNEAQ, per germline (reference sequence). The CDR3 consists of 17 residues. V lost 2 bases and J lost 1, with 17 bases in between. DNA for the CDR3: TGTGCCAGCAGCTTACCCCCTGTGGGGGGGCCCCAAGAGACCCAGTACTTC. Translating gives CASSLPPVGGPQETQYF.

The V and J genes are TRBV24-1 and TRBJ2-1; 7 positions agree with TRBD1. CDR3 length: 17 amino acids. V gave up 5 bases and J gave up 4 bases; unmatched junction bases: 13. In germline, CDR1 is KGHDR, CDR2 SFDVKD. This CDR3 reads CATSGGQENGFYNEQFF. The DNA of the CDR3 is TGTGCCACCAGTGGAGGACAGGAGAATGGGTTTTACAATGAGCAGTTCTTC.

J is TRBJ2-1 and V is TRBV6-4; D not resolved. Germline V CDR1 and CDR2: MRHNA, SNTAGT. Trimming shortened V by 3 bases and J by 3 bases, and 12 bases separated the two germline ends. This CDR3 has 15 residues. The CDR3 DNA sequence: TGTGCCAGCAGTGAAGGTGGGATCGGCTACAATGAGCAGTTCTTC. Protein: CASSEGGIGYNEQFF.

The CDR3 sequence: CASTQRELFGNQPQHF. CDR3 coding DNA: TGTGCCAGCACTCAACGGGAACTCTTTGGCAATCAGCCCCAGCATTTT. The chain employs TRBV28 and TRBJ1-5; D not certain. The CDR3 extends over 16 amino acids. The V end lost 7 bases, the J end lost 2 bases, and 18 bases lay between the germline ends. Germline V gives CDR1 MDHEN, CDR2 SYDVKM.

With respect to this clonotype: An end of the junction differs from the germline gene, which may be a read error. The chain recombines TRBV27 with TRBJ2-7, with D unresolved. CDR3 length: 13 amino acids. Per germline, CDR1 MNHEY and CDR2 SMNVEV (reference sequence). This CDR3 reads CASSFSVSYEQCF. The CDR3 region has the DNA TGTGCCAGCAGTTTCTCCGTATCCTACGAGCAGTGCTTC.

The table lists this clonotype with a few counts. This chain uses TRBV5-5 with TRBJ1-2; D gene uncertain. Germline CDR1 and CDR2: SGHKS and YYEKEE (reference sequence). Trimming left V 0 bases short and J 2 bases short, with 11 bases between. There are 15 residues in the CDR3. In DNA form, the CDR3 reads TGTGCCAGCAGCTTGGTTGGAGTAGAGAACTATGGCTACACCTTC. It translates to CASSLVGVENYGYTF.

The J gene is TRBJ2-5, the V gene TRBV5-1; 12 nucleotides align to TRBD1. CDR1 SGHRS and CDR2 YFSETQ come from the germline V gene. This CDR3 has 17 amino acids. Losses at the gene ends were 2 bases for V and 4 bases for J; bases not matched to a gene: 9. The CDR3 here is CASSLGTGGARRETQYF. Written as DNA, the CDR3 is TGCGCCAGCAGCTTAGGGACAGGGGGCGCGAGAAGAGAGACCCAGTACTTC.

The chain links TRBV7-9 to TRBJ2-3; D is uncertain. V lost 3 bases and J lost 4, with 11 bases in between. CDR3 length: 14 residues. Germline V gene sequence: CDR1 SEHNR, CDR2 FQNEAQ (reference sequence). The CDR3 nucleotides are TGTGCCAGCAGCTTCCCCTCTAGACCAGATACGCAGTATTTT. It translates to CASSFPSRPDTQYF.

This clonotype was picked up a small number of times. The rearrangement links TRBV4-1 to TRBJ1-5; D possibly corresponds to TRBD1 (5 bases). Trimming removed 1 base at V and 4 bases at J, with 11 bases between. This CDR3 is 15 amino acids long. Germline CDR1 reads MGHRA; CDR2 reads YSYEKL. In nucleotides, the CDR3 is TGCGCCAGCAGCCAAGTTTGGCAGGGAAATCAGCCCCAGCATTTT. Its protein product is CASSQVWQGNQPQHF.

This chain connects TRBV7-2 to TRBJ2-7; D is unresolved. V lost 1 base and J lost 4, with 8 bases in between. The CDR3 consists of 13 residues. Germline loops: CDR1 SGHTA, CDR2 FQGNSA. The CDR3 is CASSLGTQYEQYF. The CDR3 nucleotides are TGTGCCAGCAGCTTAGGTACCCAATACGAGCAGTACTTC.

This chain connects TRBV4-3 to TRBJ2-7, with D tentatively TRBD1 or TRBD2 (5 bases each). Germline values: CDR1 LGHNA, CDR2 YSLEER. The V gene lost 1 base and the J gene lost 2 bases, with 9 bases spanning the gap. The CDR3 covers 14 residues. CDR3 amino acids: CASSQGDGPYEQYF. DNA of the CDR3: TGCGCCAGCAGCCAAGGGGACGGACCCTACGAGCAGTACTTC.

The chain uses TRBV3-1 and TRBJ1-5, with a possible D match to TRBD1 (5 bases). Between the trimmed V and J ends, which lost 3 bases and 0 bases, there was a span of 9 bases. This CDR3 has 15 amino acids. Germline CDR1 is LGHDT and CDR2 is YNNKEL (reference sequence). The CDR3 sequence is CASSQRGVSNQPQHF. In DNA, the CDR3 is TGTGCCAGCAGCCAGAGGGGAGTTAGCAATCAGCCCCAGCATTTT. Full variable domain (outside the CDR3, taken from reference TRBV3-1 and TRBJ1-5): DTAVSQTPKYLVTQMGNDKSIKCEQNLGHDTMYWYKQDSKKFLKIMFSYNNKELIINETVPNRFSPKSPDKAHLNLHINSLELGDSAVYFCASSQRGVSNQPQHFGDGTRLSIL.

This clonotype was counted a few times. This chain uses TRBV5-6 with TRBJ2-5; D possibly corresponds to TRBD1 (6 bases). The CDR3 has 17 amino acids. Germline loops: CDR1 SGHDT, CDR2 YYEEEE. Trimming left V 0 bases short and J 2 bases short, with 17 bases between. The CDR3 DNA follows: TGTGCCAGCAGCTTGGCCCAGACAGGAGGAAGACAAGAGACCCAGTACTTC. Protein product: CASSLAQTGGRQETQYF.

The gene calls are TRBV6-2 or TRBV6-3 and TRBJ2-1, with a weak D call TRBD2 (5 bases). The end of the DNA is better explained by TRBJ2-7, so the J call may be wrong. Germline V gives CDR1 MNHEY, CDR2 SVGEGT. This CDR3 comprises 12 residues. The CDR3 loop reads CASNDYTYEQYF. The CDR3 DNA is TGTGCCAGCAATGACTACACCTACGAGCAGTACTTC.